These T cell receptor beta chains were read from a single sample in a study of OX40 agonist ivuxolimab in advanced cancers. TCRdb keeps only in-frame clones here, not all; method: immunoSEQ multiplex PCR. The data contain roughly 110,000 clones, roughly 90% of them singletons. Source: CD4+ or CD8+ T cells sorted from blood, taken in a trial of the OX40 agonist ivuxolimab. These receptors all stem from an adult with an advanced solid tumor such as melanoma, head and neck, liver or kidney cancer. Both conserved end residues are part of each CDR3. D genes are given only for firm matches. Some rows have no size entry. The others give once, few or many, or a class for an expanded clone.

CASSQAGPDLWYSYEQYF	TGCGCCAGCAGCCAAGCGGGGCCGGACTTATGGTACTCCTACGAGCAGTACTTC	-	TRBV4-1	TRBJ2-7	-
CASSRGRGSGANVLTF	TGTGCCAGTAGCCGGGGGAGGGGGTCTGGGGCCAACGTCCTGACTTTC	-	TRBV19	TRBJ2-6	-
CASSKGNQREQFF	TGTGCCAGTAGTAAAGGGAACCAGCGGGAGCAGTTCTTC	-	TRBV19	TRBJ2-1	-
CASRKSGEGDTIYF	TGTGCCAGCAGGAAAAGCGGTGAGGGGGACACCATATATTTT	-	TRBV27	TRBJ1-3	-
CASSPGRVYEQYF	TGTGCCAGCAGCCCGGGACGGGTCTACGAGCAGTACTTC	-	TRBV5-6	TRBJ2-7	-
CAISESRPGDTEAFF	TGTGCCATCAGTGAGTCGAGACCTGGGGACACTGAAGCTTTCTTT	-	TRBV10-3	TRBJ1-1	-
CSAGVRELFF	TGCAGTGCTGGGGTGCGGGAACTGTTTTTT	-	TRBV20-1	TRBJ1-4	-
CASSLDPPSGNTIYF	TGTGCCAGCAGCTTAGACCCCCCCTCTGGAAACACCATATATTTT	-	TRBV5-4	TRBJ1-3	-
CASSLEGSGRTDTQYF	TGCGCCAGCAGCTTGGAAGGTAGCGGGAGAACAGATACGCAGTATTTT	TRBD2	TRBV5-1	TRBJ2-3	-
CASGQRSYEQYF	TGTGCCAGTGGACAGAGGAGCTACGAGCAGTACTTC	-	TRBV28	TRBJ2-7	-
CASSPGKKGAPNELTFYGYTF	TGTGCCAGCTCACCAGGAAAAAAGGGGGCCCCCAACGAACTAACTTTCTATGGCTACACCTTC	TRBD1	TRBV18	TRBJ1-2	once
CASSLAHGVSSYNEQFF	TGTGCCAGCAGCTTAGCCCACGGAGTTTCCTCCTACAATGAGCAGTTCTTC	-	TRBV11-2	TRBJ2-1	-
CASSRIEGQPQHF	TGTGCCAGCAGTCGTATAGAGGGCCAGCCCCAGCATTTT	-	TRBV27	TRBJ1-5	-
CASSSRAGGPISNEQFF	TGTGCCAGCAGTTCCCGAGCGGGAGGGCCTATCTCCAATGAGCAGTTCTTC	TRBD2	TRBV27	TRBJ2-1	-
CASREGTTNEKLFF	TGTGCCAGCAGGGAGGGTACAACTAATGAAAAACTGTTTTTT	-	TRBV28	TRBJ1-4	-
CASSPTGATLRDEQFF	TGTGCCAGCAGTCCGACAGGGGCGACTCTAAGGGATGAGCAGTTCTTC	TRBD1	TRBV27	TRBJ2-1	-
CASSFRRGQGGGTGELFF	TGTGCCAGCAGCTTCAGGAGAGGACAGGGCGGGGGCACCGGGGAGCTGTTTTTT	-	TRBV7-8	TRBJ2-2	-
CASSLWGRAGSSTDTQYF	TGTGCCAGCAGCTTATGGGGGAGGGCGGGTTCTAGCACAGATACGCAGTATTTT	TRBD2	TRBV7-2	TRBJ2-3	-
CASSSGQLSQYGYTF	TGCGCCAGCAGCTCTGGACAGTTAAGCCAATATGGCTACACCTTC	-	TRBV5-1	TRBJ1-2	-
CASSLNVGTQDTQYF	TGTGCCAGTAGTCTTAACGTGGGGACACAGGATACGCAGTATTTT	-	TRBV19	TRBJ2-3	-
CASSEGGDYGYTF	TGCGCCAGCAGTGAGGGGGGGGACTATGGCTACACCTTC	-	TRBV10-2	TRBJ1-2	-
CASGRLAESTQYF	TGTGCCAGCGGGCGGCTAGCAGAGTCAACCCAGTACTTC	-	TRBV9	TRBJ2-5	-
CASSLTTSGSADTQYF	TGCGCCAGCAGCTTGACTACTAGCGGGAGTGCAGATACGCAGTATTTT	TRBD2	TRBV5-1	TRBJ2-3	once
CAWSRYWDGTGKQPQHF	TGTGCCTGGAGTCGATATTGGGATGGGACAGGGAAGCAGCCCCAGCATTTT	TRBD1	TRBV30	TRBJ1-5	-
CASSLALAAYEQYF	TGTGCCAGCAGCTTAGCTCTAGCCGCTTACGAGCAGTACTTC	-	TRBV7-2	TRBJ2-7	-
CASGYLTSGSSGELFF	TGTGCTAGTGGTTACCTGACTAGCGGGAGTTCCGGGGAGCTGTTTTTT	TRBD2	TRBV12-5	TRBJ2-2	-
CAIRTSGRGNNEQFF	TGTGCCATCCGGACTAGCGGGAGAGGGAACAATGAGCAGTTCTTC	TRBD2	TRBV19	TRBJ2-1	-
CASSRTLAGSSGELFF	TGTGCCAGCAGCCGGACACTAGCGGGAAGTTCCGGGGAGCTGTTTTTT	TRBD2	TRBV6-4	TRBJ2-2	-
CASSVQVSNTEAFF	TGTGCCAGCAGCGTCCAGGTATCGAACACTGAAGCTTTCTTT	-	TRBV9	TRBJ1-1	-
CASSSTVTAGQPQHF	TGTGCCAGCAGCTCGACGGTGACGGCCGGTCAGCCCCAGCATTTT	-	TRBV7-8	TRBJ1-5	-
CASNRDFRWGTKTYNEQFF	TGCGCCAGCAACCGTGATTTCCGATGGGGCACCAAGACCTACAATGAGCAGTTCTTC	-	TRBV5-1	TRBJ2-1	-
CASSWTGTDPYEQYF	TGTGCCAGCAGCTGGACCGGGACGGACCCCTACGAGCAGTACTTC	-	TRBV28	TRBJ2-7	once
CASSFLAGVGNEQFF	TGTGCCAGCAGCTTCCTAGCGGGAGTGGGGAATGAGCAGTTCTTC	TRBD2	TRBV7-3	TRBJ2-1	-